This entry features one T cell receptor (beta chain) sequence. This record belongs to a study of cytomegalovirus exposure and HLA in healthy donors. Per germline, CDR1 MNHNS and CDR2 SASEGT. J gave up 7 bases and V 4 bases, and 10 bases lay outside the gene matches. The CDR3 spans 15 residues. It was with 60 Vbeta and 13 Jbeta primers that the PCR ran. This table comes from immunoSEQ multiplex PCR, and its TCRdb copy is limited to in-frame clones, with some not included. Of approximately 120,000 clones detected, over 80% appear once; the ten largest clones hold around 19%. Sequencing was carried out using PBMCs. The rearrangement uses TRBV6-1 and TRBJ2-5; 9 nucleotides match TRBD2. This receptor was identified in a young man in good health and CMV-seropositive. The CDR3 spells CASSGGLAAQGTQYF. CDR3 coding DNA: TGTGCCAGCAGTGGGGGACTAGCCGCCCAGGGGACCCAGTACTTC.